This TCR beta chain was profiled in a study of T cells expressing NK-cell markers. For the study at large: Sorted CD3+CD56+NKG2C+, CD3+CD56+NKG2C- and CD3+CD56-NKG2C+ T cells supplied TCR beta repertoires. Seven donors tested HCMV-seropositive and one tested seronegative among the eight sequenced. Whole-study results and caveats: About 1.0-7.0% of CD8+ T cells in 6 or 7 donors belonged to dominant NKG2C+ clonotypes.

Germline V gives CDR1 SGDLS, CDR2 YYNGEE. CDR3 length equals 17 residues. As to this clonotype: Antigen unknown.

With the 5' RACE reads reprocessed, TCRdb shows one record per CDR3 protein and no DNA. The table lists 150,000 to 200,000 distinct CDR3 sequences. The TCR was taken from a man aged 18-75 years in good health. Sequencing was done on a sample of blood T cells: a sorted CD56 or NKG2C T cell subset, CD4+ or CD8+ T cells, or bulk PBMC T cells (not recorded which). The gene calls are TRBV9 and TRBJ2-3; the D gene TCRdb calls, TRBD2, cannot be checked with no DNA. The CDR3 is CASSEQVAGGLTDTQYF.